These T cell receptor beta chains were read from a single sample in a study of CD4+ T cells in melanoma. Using immunoSEQ multiplex PCR, the repertoire was profiled, and TCRdb retains in-frame clones only, with some absent. The data contain about 50,000 clones, roughly nine tenths of them seen just once; the ten biggest clones take up 10% to 15%. Sequenced input: peripheral blood. Receptor source: a human donor with melanoma. Both conserved end residues are part of each CDR3. The D gene is left open where the match is weak. Part of the rows lack a size; the others show once, few, many or a class for expanded clones.

clone_size: -
v_call: TRBV28
d_call: -
j_call: TRBJ1-4
cdr3_aa: CASSPRARGNEKLFF
cdr3_nt: TGTGCCAGCAGTCCCCGCGCCCGGGGTAATGAAAAACTGTTTTTT

clone_size: -
v_call: TRBV28
d_call: -
j_call: TRBJ2-5
cdr3_aa: CASSPRQAQETQYF
cdr3_nt: TGTGCCAGCAGTCCTCGACAAGCGCAAGAGACCCAGTACTTC

clone_size: once
v_call: TRBV13
d_call: -
j_call: TRBJ2-7
cdr3_aa: CASSSRQGQVSLYEQYF
cdr3_nt: TGTGCCAGCAGCTCCCGCCAAGGACAAGTTTCTCTCTACGAGCAGTACTTC

clone_size: -
v_call: TRBV18
d_call: -
j_call: TRBJ1-2
cdr3_aa: CASSLDRTYGYTF
cdr3_nt: TGTGCCAGCTCATTAGACAGAACTTATGGCTACACCTTC

clone_size: -
v_call: TRBV29-1
d_call: -
j_call: TRBJ1-4
cdr3_aa: CSAEDGEKLFF
cdr3_nt: TGCAGCGCCGAGGACGGTGAAAAACTGTTTTTT

clone_size: -
v_call: TRBV9
d_call: TRBD1
j_call: TRBJ2-1
cdr3_aa: CASSTAGQGNEQFF
cdr3_nt: TGTGCCAGCAGCACCGCGGGACAGGGCAATGAGCAGTTCTTC

clone_size: -
v_call: TRBV14
d_call: -
j_call: TRBJ2-7
cdr3_aa: CASSAQDPGRTYEQYF
cdr3_nt: TGTGCCAGCAGCGCACAGGACCCGGGAAGAACCTACGAGCAGTACTTC

clone_size: -
v_call: TRBV5-6
d_call: TRBD1
j_call: TRBJ2-1
cdr3_aa: CASSSGDRAYNEQFF
cdr3_nt: TGTGCCAGCAGTTCCGGGGACAGGGCCTACAATGAGCAGTTCTTC

clone_size: -
v_call: TRBV4-1
d_call: -
j_call: TRBJ2-2
cdr3_aa: CASSSRTENTGELFF
cdr3_nt: TGCGCCAGCAGCTCCCGGACAGAGAACACCGGGGAGCTGTTTTTT

clone_size: -
v_call: TRBV6-5
d_call: -
j_call: TRBJ1-5
cdr3_aa: CASSPTGYSNQPQHF
cdr3_nt: TGTGCCAGCAGTCCCACAGGGTATAGCAATCAGCCCCAGCATTTT

clone_size: -
v_call: TRBV6-6
d_call: -
j_call: TRBJ2-2
cdr3_aa: CASRRWVGELFF
cdr3_nt: TGTGCCAGCAGGCGATGGGTGGGGGAGCTGTTTTTT

clone_size: -
v_call: TRBV7-9
d_call: TRBD1
j_call: TRBJ2-2
cdr3_aa: CASSRRATGGYTGELFF
cdr3_nt: TGTGCCAGCAGCCGCCGCGCCACAGGGGGCTACACCGGGGAGCTGTTTTTT

clone_size: -
v_call: TRBV18
d_call: -
j_call: TRBJ1-1
cdr3_aa: CASSPRVPGENTEAFF
cdr3_nt: TGTGCCAGCTCACCCAGGGTTCCAGGGGAAAACACTGAAGCTTTCTTT

clone_size: once
v_call: TRBV9
d_call: TRBD1
j_call: TRBJ2-2
cdr3_aa: CASNRDRDTGELFF
cdr3_nt: TGTGCCAGCAATCGGGACAGGGACACCGGGGAGCTGTTTTTT

clone_size: -
v_call: TRBV21-1
d_call: -
j_call: TRBJ2-7
cdr3_aa: CASSKEGDSTSYEQYF
cdr3_nt: TGTGCCAGCAGCAAAGAGGGGGACAGTACCTCCTACGAGCAGTACTTC

clone_size: once
v_call: TRBV5-1
d_call: TRBD1
j_call: TRBJ2-2
cdr3_aa: CASSRQGDTGELFF
cdr3_nt: TGCGCCAGCAGCCGACAGGGGGACACCGGGGAGCTGTTTTTT

clone_size: -
v_call: TRBV29-1
d_call: -
j_call: TRBJ2-1
cdr3_aa: CSASDSYNEQFF
cdr3_nt: TGCAGCGCCTCGGACAGCTACAATGAGCAGTTCTTC

clone_size: -
v_call: TRBV4-2
d_call: TRBD2
j_call: TRBJ2-3
cdr3_aa: CASSHSRASGGTDTQYF
cdr3_nt: TGTGCCAGCAGCCATTCCCGGGCTAGCGGGGGCACAGATACGCAGTATTTT